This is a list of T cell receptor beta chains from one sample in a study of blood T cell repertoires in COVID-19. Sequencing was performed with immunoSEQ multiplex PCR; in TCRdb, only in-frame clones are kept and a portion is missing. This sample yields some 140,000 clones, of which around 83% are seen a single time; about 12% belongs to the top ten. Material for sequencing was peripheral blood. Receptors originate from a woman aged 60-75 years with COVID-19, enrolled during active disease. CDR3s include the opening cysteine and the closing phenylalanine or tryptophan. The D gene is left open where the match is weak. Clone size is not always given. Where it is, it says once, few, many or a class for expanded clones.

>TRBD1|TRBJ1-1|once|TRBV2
CASNSGTENTEAFF
TGTGCCAGCAATTCCGGGACAGAGAACACTGAAGCTTTCTTT
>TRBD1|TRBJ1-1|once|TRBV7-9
CASRGSRGLEMNTEAFF
TGTGCCAGCAGGGGAAGTAGGGGGCTAGAGATGAACACTGAAGCTTTCTTT
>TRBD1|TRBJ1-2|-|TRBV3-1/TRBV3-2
CASRTGGVMMGGYTF
TGTGCCAGCAGGACAGGGGGGGTCATGATGGGTGGCTACACCTTC
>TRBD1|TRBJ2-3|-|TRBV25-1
CASSRTGATDTQYF
TGTGCCAGCAGTCGGACAGGGGCCACAGATACGCAGTATTTT
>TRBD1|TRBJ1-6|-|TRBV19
CAGKGTGVGSPLHF
TGTGCCGGAAAGGGGACAGGAGTAGGTTCACCCCTCCACTTT
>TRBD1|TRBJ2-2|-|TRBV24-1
CATSGGTGERELFF
TGTGCCACCAGTGGGGGGACAGGAGAAAGGGAGCTGTTTTTT
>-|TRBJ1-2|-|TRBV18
CASSVRDIYGYTF
TGTGCCAGCTCAGTAAGGGACATCTATGGCTACACCTTC
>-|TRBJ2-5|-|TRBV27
CASSLWGVSETQYF
TGTGCCAGCAGTTTATGGGGGGTATCGGAGACCCAGTACTTC
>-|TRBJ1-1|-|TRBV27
CASRLRGYTEAFF
TGTGCCAGCAGGCTCAGGGGTTACACTGAAGCTTTCTTT
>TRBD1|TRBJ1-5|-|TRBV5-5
CASSLGPLGQGAQHF
TGTGCCAGCAGCTTGGGCCCTCTCGGACAGGGGGCCCAGCATTTT
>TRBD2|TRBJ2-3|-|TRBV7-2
CASRYTGTSGFTDTQYF
TGTGCCAGCAGGTATACCGGGACTAGCGGCTTCACAGATACGCAGTATTTT
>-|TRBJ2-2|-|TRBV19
CASSIALATGELFF
TGTGCCAGTAGTATAGCTCTAGCTACCGGGGAGCTGTTTTTT
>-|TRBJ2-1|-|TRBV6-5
CASRTEGNEQFF
TGTGCCAGCAGGACGGAGGGGAATGAGCAGTTCTTC
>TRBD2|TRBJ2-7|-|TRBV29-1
CSVEKGTIGSEQYF
TGCAGCGTTGAAAAAGGGACTATCGGAAGCGAGCAGTACTTC
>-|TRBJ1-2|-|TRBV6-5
CASTEGISSYGYTF
TGTGCCAGCACCGAGGGCATTTCTAGCTATGGCTACACCTTC